This TCR beta chain was obtained from a study of T-cell reconstitution after alpha-beta-depleted transplantation in children. Unique molecular identifiers were built into the TCRbeta library. TCRdb reprocessed the PCR reads via MiXCR and lists one record per CDR3 protein. The sample contains a few hundred thousand distinct CDR3 sequences, approximately 41% of which appear only once. The CDR3 is made up of 12 amino acids. CDR1 is DFQATT, CDR2 SNEGSKA, per germline (reference sequence). V dropped 5 bases and J dropped 3 bases, with 10 bases sitting between them. As for this clonotype: Its specificity is unknown.

Findings of the study overall: Fresh T-cell production supplied most of the T-cell counts and diversity seen one year after transplant.

The V call is TRBV20-1, the J call TRBJ1-1; D ambiguous. The input for sequencing was PBMCs, taken before TCRalphabeta/CD19-depleted stem cell transplant. This receptor was obtained from a girl aged 2-10 years with aplastic anemia, due to receive a stem cell transplant. The chain's CDR3 is CSAENTYTEAFF. The CDR3 DNA sequence: TGCAGTGCTGAAAATACGTACACTGAAGCTTTCTTT.